The rows below give T cell receptor beta chains drawn from one sample of a study of blood T cell repertoires in COVID-19. Generated by immunoSEQ multiplex PCR, the TCRdb table keeps only in-frame clones and is missing some. Here the sample spans 200,000 to 300,000 clones, 84% being singletons. The sequencing input was peripheral blood. These receptors came from a man aged 55 to 70 with acute or convalescent COVID-19. CDR3s include the opening cysteine and the closing phenylalanine or tryptophan. A D gene is named only where the DNA matches it firmly. Only part of the rows carry a size: once, few, many, or a class if the clone is expanded.

D	size	V	J	length	CDR3	DNA
.	.	TRBV5-1	TRBJ1-1	13	CASMEQGETEAFF	TGCGCCAGCATGGAACAGGGAGAAACTGAAGCTTTCTTT
.	.	TRBV3-1/TRBV3-2	TRBJ2-3	14	CASSQVRGKDTQYF	TGTGCCAGCAGCCAAGTCCGGGGGAAAGATACGCAGTATTTT
.	.	TRBV19	TRBJ2-2	13	CASSQGSTGELFF	TGTGCCAGTAGTCAGGGGAGCACCGGGGAGCTGTTTTTT
.	once	TRBV6-2/TRBV6-3	TRBJ2-1	18	CASSYSATDFSSYNEQFF	TGTGCCAGCAGTTACTCCGCGACAGATTTTAGCTCCTACAATGAGCAGTTCTTC
TRBD2	.	TRBV7-2	TRBJ2-5	18	CASSLRRTSGGVRETQYF	TGTGCCAGCAGCTTAAGGAGGACTAGCGGGGGGGTAAGAGAGACCCAGTACTTC
.	once	TRBV29-1	TRBJ2-1	13	CSVETSSYNEQFF	TGCAGCGTCGAGACTTCCTCCTACAATGAGCAGTTCTTC
.	.	TRBV12-3/TRBV12-4	TRBJ2-7	13	CASSLAGAYEQYF	TGTGCCAGCAGTTTAGCGGGAGCCTACGAGCAGTACTTC
.	.	TRBV12-3/TRBV12-4	TRBJ2-5	13	CASKQHVQETQYF	TGTGCCAGCAAACAACACGTCCAAGAGACCCAGTACTTC
.	.	TRBV2	TRBJ2-1	13	CASRLFSEGEQFF	TGTGCCAGCAGGCTATTCTCGGAGGGTGAGCAGTTCTTC
.	.	TRBV9	TRBJ1-5	17	CASSSNRGRVRSQPQHF	TGTGCCAGCAGCTCTAATAGAGGGCGGGTCAGAAGTCAGCCCCAGCATTTT
TRBD1	.	TRBV7-3	TRBJ1-1	14	CASSKGQGVTEAFF	TGTGCCAGCAGCAAGGGACAGGGCGTCACTGAAGCTTTCTTT
TRBD1	.	TRBV7-3	TRBJ2-1	14	CASSSRGGEIEQFF	TGTGCCAGCAGCTCCCGAGGGGGCGAGATAGAGCAGTTCTTC
TRBD1	.	TRBV6-5	TRBJ2-7	14	CASRQGVGFHEQYF	TGTGCCAGCAGGCAGGGGGTCGGTTTCCACGAGCAGTACTTC
TRBD2	once	TRBV2	TRBJ2-1	15	CASSGTGLADNEQFF	TGTGCCAGCAGTGGAACGGGACTAGCGGACAATGAGCAGTTCTTC
.	once	TRBV4-2	TRBJ2-5	13	CASSQDRVETQYF	TGTGCCAGCAGCCAAGATCGGGTCGAGACCCAGTACTTC
.	.	TRBV6-5	TRBJ1-2	14	CASSYAGMGYGYTF	TGTGCCAGCAGTTACGCCGGGATGGGCTATGGCTACACCTTC
.	once	TRBV19	TRBJ1-3	17	CASSIRRSSSSGNTIYF	TGTGCCAGTAGTATTCGAAGGAGTTCAAGCTCTGGAAACACCATATATTTT
TRBD2	.	TRBV5-1	TRBJ2-3	16	CASSKGLAGDTDTQYF	TGCGCCAGCAGCAAGGGACTAGCGGGGGACACAGATACGCAGTATTTT
TRBD2	once	TRBV7-3	TRBJ2-2	14	CASSPGLRTGELFF	TGTGCCAGCAGCCCGGGACTAAGAACCGGGGAGCTGTTTTTT
TRBD1	few	TRBV9	TRBJ1-4	16	CASSVGTGGPNEKLFF	TGTGCCAGCAGCGTGGGAACAGGGGGCCCCAATGAAAAACTGTTTTTT
.	.	TRBV7-9	TRBJ1-5	14	CASSRGHRDQPQHF	TGTGCCAGCAGCCGAGGCCACAGGGATCAGCCCCAGCATTTT
.	.	TRBV27	TRBJ2-3	15	CASSLGVTSTDTQYF	TGTGCCAGCAGTCTCGGGGTTACTAGCACAGATACGCAGTATTTT
.	.	TRBV6-4	TRBJ1-2	15	CASSDSALGSDGYTF	TGTGCCAGCAGTGACTCCGCCTTGGGTAGCGATGGCTACACCTTC
.	.	TRBV20-1	TRBJ2-7	11	CSAWASYEQYF	TGCAGTGCTTGGGCGAGCTACGAGCAGTACTTC
.	.	TRBV9	TRBJ1-6	15	CASSAGGSYNSPLHF	TGTGCCAGCAGCGCGGGGGGTTCCTATAATTCACCCCTCCACTTT
.	.	TRBV5-1	TRBJ1-1	13	CASSLGGNTEAFF	TGCGCCAGCAGCTTGGGCGGGAACACTGAAGCTTTCTTT
TRBD2	once	TRBV3-1/TRBV3-2	TRBJ2-5	13	CASSRGEGETQYF	TGTGCCAGCAGCCGCGGGGAGGGGGAGACCCAGTACTTC
.	.	TRBV21-1	TRBJ1-2	16	CASSKVGGREKYGYTF	TGTGCCAGCAGCAAAGTTGGGGGCAGGGAGAAATATGGCTACACCTTC
.	.	TRBV30	TRBJ2-7	13	CAWSVGQGYEQYF	TGTGCCTGGAGTGTAGGGCAGGGCTACGAGCAGTACTTC
.	.	TRBV10-3	TRBJ2-7	14	CAINQAGSSYEQYF	TGTGCCATCAATCAAGCGGGCTCCTCCTACGAGCAGTACTTC
TRBD2	.	TRBV18	TRBJ2-1	16	CASSSLTSVQYNEQFF	TGTGCCAGCTCATCCTTGACTAGCGTCCAATACAATGAGCAGTTCTTC
.	.	TRBV28	TRBJ1-2	13	CASSLIGRVGYTF	TGTGCCAGCAGTTTAATAGGCCGGGTTGGCTACACCTTC
TRBD2	.	TRBV7-2	TRBJ2-1	16	CASSLAGGRLANEQFF	TGTGCCAGCAGCTTAGCGGGCGGGAGGTTAGCAAATGAGCAGTTCTTC
.	once	TRBV5-8	TRBJ2-1	15	CASSLRPSSYNEQFF	TGTGCCAGCAGCCTGCGCCCGAGCTCCTACAATGAGCAGTTCTTC
.	few	TRBV29-1	TRBJ2-2	16	CSVPTGGTGNTGELFF	TGCAGCGTCCCTACCGGGGGGACAGGGAACACCGGGGAGCTGTTTTTT
.	.	TRBV10-3	TRBJ2-4	14	CAISQGTAKNIQYF	TGTGCCATTTCACAGGGAACAGCCAAAAACATTCAGTACTTC
.	.	TRBV5-4	TRBJ1-4	15	CASSQTGLINEKLFF	TGTGCCAGCAGTCAAACAGGGTTGATTAATGAAAAACTGTTTTTT
TRBD1	.	TRBV30	TRBJ2-1	13	CAWGRQGDNEQFF	TGTGCCTGGGGACGACAGGGGGATAATGAGCAGTTCTTC
.	.	TRBV10-3	TRBJ2-3	14	CAISVGSNTDTQYF	TGTGCCATCAGTGTTGGCAGTAACACAGATACGCAGTATTTT
TRBD2	.	TRBV13	TRBJ2-1	17	CASSSTGTSGRAGEQFF	TGTGCCAGCAGCTCCACCGGGACTAGCGGGAGGGCCGGTGAGCAGTTCTTC
.	once	TRBV11-3	TRBJ1-1	13	CASSLSPGTEAFF	TGTGCCAGCAGCTTATCCCCAGGCACTGAAGCTTTCTTT
.	.	TRBV9	TRBJ2-1	16	CASSVVGGRRGTEQFF	TGTGCCAGCAGCGTAGTTGGGGGGCGCAGGGGGACTGAGCAGTTCTTC